What follows is one T cell receptor (beta chain) and its context. The method was immunoSEQ multiplex PCR; TCRdb's version includes in-frame clones alone and lacks a portion of them. The sample holds a few hundred thousand clones; 80% to 85% are singletons and the top ten take 6.8%. The recovered donors of Cohort 3 showed two negative PCRs, clearance, or symptom resolution. The V end lost 3 bases, the J end lost 4 bases, and 10 bases lay between the germline ends. This CDR3 region has 14 residues. Per germline, CDR1 SNHLY and CDR2 FYNNEI. The sample comes from a study of blood T cell repertoires in COVID-19.

Material: PBMCs or T cells enriched from blood (not recorded which). The sequence came from a woman between 40 and 55 years old who had recovered from COVID-19. This chain connects TRBV2 to TRBJ1-5; D unresolved. The CDR3 coding sequence is TGTGCCAGCAGTGAGTGGCTGGTGAATCAGCCCCAGCATTTT. It translates to CASSEWLVNQPQHF. Full variable domain (rest looked up from reference TRBV2 and TRBJ1-5): EPEVTQTPSHQVTQMGQEVILRCVPISNHLYFYWYRQILGQKVEFLVSFYNNEISEKSEIFDDQFSVERPDGSNFTLKIRSTKLEDSAMYFCASSEWLVNQPQHFGDGTRLSIL.